This TCR beta chain was found in a study of cytomegalovirus exposure and HLA in healthy donors. The V gene end was trimmed by 4 bases and the J gene end by 4 bases; junction bases not matched to a gene: 4. The CDR3 sequence is 14 residues long. Germline CDR1 LNHDA, CDR2 SQIVND (reference sequence). Assay used: immunoSEQ multiplex PCR; TCRdb lists only in-frame clones, some missing. The sample includes around 63,000 clones, 80% to 90% of them seen just once. The sample taken for sequencing was PBMCs. This sequence originates from a woman between 18 and 29 years old in good health and CMV-seronegative. V is TRBV19 and J is TRBJ2-7; 10 bases line up with TRBD2. The CDR3 here is CASSTRAGGYEQYF. For the CDR3, the DNA is TGTGCCAGTAGTACCCGAGCGGGAGGGTACGAGCAGTACTTC.